The 15 T cell receptor beta chains given below trace back to one sample, sequenced in a study of blood T cells in healthy people across ages. PCR was performed a second time for roughly 7 to 12 cycles using a sample-barcoded 5' primer and a J-beta primer mix. TCRdb re-called the 5' RACE reads with MiXCR, one entry per CDR3 protein. The table lists 550,000 to 800,000 distinct CDR3 sequences, roughly 21% of them singletons. Specimen: blood. Receptors originate from an older man in good health.

The chain links TRBV6-2 or TRBV6-3 to TRBJ2-5, with D possibly being TRBD1 (6 bases). The J call may not be correct, given that the DNA end is closer to TRBJ2-7. The CDR3 sequence is 16 residues long. From germline, CDR1 is MNHEY and CDR2 SVGEGT. CDR3 coding DNA: TGTGCCAGCAGTACGCCGCAGGGGCCCCTCTACAGCGAGCAGTACTTC. It specifies CASSTPQGPLYSEQYF.

In regard to this clonotype: This CDR3 fails to terminate in the conserved phenylalanine or tryptophan, so it likely reflects a read error. V usage is TRBV3-1 and J usage is TRBJ2-1; 12 bases fit TRBD2. The J segment lost 0 bases and the V segment lost 4 bases, leaving 4 bases of the junction unmatched. The CDR3 loop spans 17 amino acids. The germline V gene has CDR1 LGHDT and CDR2 YNNKEL (reference sequence). The CDR3 DNA sequence: TGTGCCAGCAGCCGGACTAGCGGGGTAAGCTCCTACAATGAGCAGTTCTGC. This codes for CASSRTSGVSSYNEQFC.

The chain joins TRBV3-1 to TRBJ2-5; 11 bases agree with TRBD2. Trimming took 4 bases from V and 5 from J; bases not matched to a gene: 6. Germline CDR1 is LGHDT and CDR2 is YNNKEL (reference sequence). The CDR3 sequence is 15 residues long. CDR3 region: CASSPTSGSRETQYF. CDR3 coding DNA: TGTGCCAGCAGCCCCACTAGCGGGAGTAGGGAGACCCAGTACTTC.

The rearrangement uses TRBV10-3 and TRBJ2-7; 11 bases align to TRBD2. Unmatched junction bases numbered 6, after V lost 5 bases and J lost 0 bases. The germline V gene has CDR1 ENHRY and CDR2 SYGVKD. CDR3 length equals 16 residues. The CDR3 region has the DNA TGTGCCATCAGTTTAACTAGCGGGAGTGGCTCCTACGAGCAGTACTTC. Amino acids: CAISLTSGSGSYEQYF.

This chain connects TRBV4-1 to TRBJ2-5; the match to TRBD2 covers 12 bases. Trimming at V came to 1 base and at J to 1 base, leaving 4 bases not matched to a gene. Germline values: CDR1 MGHRA, CDR2 YSYEKL. The CDR3 covers 17 residues. The CDR3 protein is CASSQGGLAGFQETQYF. The CDR3 nucleotides are TGCGCCAGCAGCCAAGGCGGACTAGCGGGGTTCCAAGAGACCCAGTACTTC.

The chain recombines TRBV29-1 with TRBJ2-7; weak D call: TRBD2 (7 bases). Germline loops: CDR1 SQVTM, CDR2 ANQGSEA. Trimming cost V 6 bases and J 5 bases, with 23 bases left between them. The CDR3 sequence is 15 residues long. The CDR3 spells CSVASGGQGRHEQYF. The CDR3 DNA sequence: TGCAGCGTCGCCTCCGGGGGGCAGGGTCGGCACGAGCAGTACTTC.

In its sample, this clonotype was seen a few times. The V call is TRBV5-1, the J call TRBJ2-1; either TRBD1 or TRBD2 may supply D (5 bases each). CDR3 length equals 15 residues. CDR1 and CDR2 (germline): SGHRS, YFSETQ. V lost 4 bases and J 2 bases, leaving 13 bases between the germline ends. The CDR3 DNA reads TGCGCCAGCAGCCTCCAGGGAGAAGCCTACAATGAGCAGTTCTTC. Protein sequence: CASSLQGEAYNEQFF. Based on the CDR3 plus reference TRBV5-1 and TRBJ2-1, the full variable domain is KAGVTQTPRYLIKTRGQQVTLSCSPISGHRSVSWYQQTPGQGLQFLFEYFSETQRNKGNFPGRFSGRQFSNSRSEMNVSTLELGDSALYLCASSLQGEAYNEQFFGPGTRLTVL.

There are a few counts of this clonotype. Here the CDR3 DNA reads TGTGCCAGCAGTGAACTTGGCGGGAGCGTGGGCCAAGAGACCCAGTACTTC. Translated, it gives CASSELGGSVGQETQYF. The genes are TRBV2 and TRBJ2-5; 7 nucleotides line up with TRBD2. Germline values: CDR1 SNHLY, CDR2 FYNNEI. J lost 1 base, V lost 2 bases, and 10 bases had no gene match. The CDR3 runs to 17 residues. The full variable domain, rest sourced from reference TRBV2 and TRBJ2-5, is EPEVTQTPSHQVTQMGQEVILRCVPISNHLYFYWYRQILGQKVEFLVSFYNNEISEKSEIFDDQFSVERPDGSNFTLKIRSTKLEDSAMYFCASSELGGSVGQETQYFGPGTRLLVL.

This clonotype was seen only a few times. The gene calls are TRBV20-1 and TRBJ2-5, with TRBD2 matching 7 bases. The end of the DNA aligns better with TRBJ2-7, so the J call may be wrong. Germline V gene sequence: CDR1 DFQATT, CDR2 SNEGSKA (reference sequence). The CDR3 consists of 13 residues. CDR3 region: CSARASGGYEQYF. CDR3 DNA sequence: TGCAGTGCCAGGGCTAGCGGAGGTTACGAGCAGTACTTC.

The chain uses TRBV6-6 and TRBJ1-2, with D uncertain. V was shortened by 0 bases and J by 0 bases, with 11 bases between the two germline ends. In germline, CDR1 is MNHNY, CDR2 SVGAGI (reference sequence). The CDR3 has 16 residues. CDR3 nucleotide sequence: TGTGCCAGCAGTTACTCGAATCTCCCTACTAACTATGGCTACACCTTC. Translation gives CASSYSNLPTNYGYTF.

This clonotype has more than one count but fewer than ten. The genes are TRBV5-1 and TRBJ2-5; TRBD1 is a possible D gene (5 bases). Per germline, CDR1 SGHRS and CDR2 YFSETQ. The V end was cut by 0 bases, the J end by 5 bases, with 11 bases between. The CDR3 contains 14 residues. CDR3 residues: CASSLEGLSETQYF. The CDR3 coding sequence is TGCGCCAGCAGCTTGGAGGGGTTATCGGAGACCCAGTACTTC.

The genes are TRBV5-8 and TRBJ1-2, with 11 nucleotides matching TRBD1. Trimming at V came to 3 bases and at J to 3 bases, leaving 7 bases not matched to a gene. The CDR3 is 16 residues long. The germline gives CDR1 SGHTS, CDR2 YDEGEE. The CDR3 loop reads CASSWAGTGGDYGYTF. CDR3 bases: TGTGCCAGCAGCTGGGCCGGGACAGGGGGAGACTATGGCTACACCTTC.

This clonotype was seen a handful of times. This sequence joins TRBV13 and TRBJ2-5, with TRBD1 identical over 7 bases. Trimming took 5 bases from V and 5 from J; bases not matched to a gene: 14. The CDR3 loop spans 16 amino acids. Germline CDR1 is PRHDT and CDR2 is FYEKMQ (reference sequence). The CDR3 region is CASSLSRGGFGETQYF. CDR3 nucleotides: TGTGCCAGCAGCCTATCCCGAGGGGGCTTTGGGGAGACCCAGTACTTC.

The gene calls are TRBV7-9 and TRBJ2-5; D may be TRBD1 (5 bases). Trimming took off 2 bases at V and 2 bases at J, with 15 bases between the two ends. The CDR3 covers 16 residues. Germline V gene data show CDR1 as SEHNR and CDR2 as FQNEAQ (reference sequence). The CDR3 region is CASSLPWAGLQETQYF. The CDR3 DNA sequence: TGTGCCAGCAGCTTACCTTGGGCAGGGCTACAAGAGACCCAGTACTTC.

Comment on this clonotype: Compared with germline, one end of the junction differs, possibly owing to a read error. The chain uses TRBV29-1 and TRBJ1-2, with a weak D call TRBD1 (5 bases). This CDR3 has 14 amino acids. The germline V gene encodes CDR1 SQVTM and CDR2 ANQGSEA. In DNA form, the CDR3 reads TGCAGCGTTGAAGTGTTCAGAGGGGCCTATGACTACACCTTC. Residues: CSVEVFRGAYDYTF.